Shown below are 21 T cell receptor beta chains from a single sample sequenced in a study of blood T cells in healthy people across ages. The authors ran a second PCR of about 6 to 11 cycles using a sample-barcoded 5' primer and a J-beta primer mix. TCRdb called the 5' RACE reads again in MiXCR, with one record for every CDR3 protein. Among 450,000 to 700,000 distinct CDR3 sequences, roughly 29% were seen once, and the ten largest hold around 20%. Sequencing input: blood. The receptor source for this set is a woman aged 70-85 years in good health.

CDR3 sequence reads: CSANPKREGTDTQYF. CDR3 DNA sequence: TGCAGTGCTAACCCAAAAAGGGAGGGCACAGATACGCAGTATTTT. The chain carries TRBV20-1 and TRBJ2-3, with D possibly being TRBD2 (6 bases). The CDR3 runs 15 residues. CDR1 and CDR2 (germline): DFQATT, SNEGSKA (reference sequence). Trimming removed 4 bases at V and 1 base at J, with 15 bases between.

The chain combines TRBV20-1 with TRBJ2-5; no clear D. Per germline, CDR1 DFQATT and CDR2 SNEGSKA (reference sequence). The V end lost 0 bases, the J end lost 2 bases, and 10 bases lay between the germline ends. The CDR3 extends over 14 amino acids. The DNA for the CDR3 is TGCAGTGCTAGAGACGAGGTGGGGCAAGAGACCCAGTACTTC. Residues: CSARDEVGQETQYF.

In this sample, this clonotype turned up a few times. This sequence joins TRBV30 and TRBJ1-6; TRBD1 aligns across 8 bases. The length of the CDR3 is 15 residues. J was trimmed by 6 bases and V by 1 base; bases with no gene match: 5. The germline CDR1 and CDR2 sequences are GTSNPN and SVGIG (reference sequence). CDR3 nucleotide sequence: TGTGCCTGGAGTGGTTACAGGGGGATTAATTCACCCCTCCACTTT. Translated: CAWSGYRGINSPLHF.

V is TRBV20-1 and J is TRBJ2-2; TRBD2 matches at 11 bases. The CDR3 extends over 17 amino acids. The germline V gene encodes CDR1 DFQATT and CDR2 SNEGSKA (reference sequence). The V segment lost 0 bases and the J segment 2 bases; nucleotides outside the gene matches: 5. CDR3 DNA sequence: TGCAGTGCTAGAGATATTAGCGGGGGGGCCAACACCGGGGAGCTGTTTTTT. Translating gives CSARDISGGANTGELFF.

The chain couples TRBV4-3 to TRBJ2-6, with D unresolved. Trimming pared 0 bases from V and 7 bases from J, leaving 16 bases between. This CDR3 region has 17 residues. CDR1 is LGHNA, CDR2 YSLEER, per germline. The chain's CDR3 is CASSQDRLRVTANVLTF. The CDR3 DNA follows: TGCGCCAGCAGCCAAGATAGGTTAAGGGTTACCGCCAACGTCCTGACTTTC.

The gene calls are TRBV11-2 and TRBJ1-1; weak D call: TRBD1 (5 bases). The length of the CDR3 is 13 residues. In germline, CDR1 is SGHAT, CDR2 FQNNGV. The germline V and J ends were trimmed by 6 bases and 2 bases, with 10 bases remaining between them. The CDR3 spells CASSTGPNTEAFF. The CDR3, as DNA: TGTGCCAGCAGTACGGGACCAAACACTGAAGCTTTCTTT.

This clonotype was observed a few times. The chain is built from TRBV20-1 and TRBJ2-3; 7 bases fit TRBD2. The CDR3 consists of 15 residues. V lost 6 bases to trimming and J lost 0 bases; unmatched junction nucleotides: 9. Germline loops: CDR1 DFQATT, CDR2 SNEGSKA (reference sequence). CDR3 region: CSAGLAVSSTDTQYF. CDR3 nucleotides: TGCAGTGCAGGTCTAGCGGTCTCTAGCACAGATACGCAGTATTTT.

The chain uses TRBV9 and TRBJ1-4; unclear D gene. CDR3 size: 14 residues. V was trimmed by 0 bases and J by 3 bases, leaving 6 bases between them. Germline assignment: CDR1 SGDLS and CDR2 YYNGEE. The CDR3 reads CASSVAGANEKLFF. The CDR3 DNA reads TGTGCCAGCAGCGTAGCCGGGGCTAATGAAAAACTGTTTTTT.

This chain uses TRBV7-8 with TRBJ1-2, with TRBD1 matching over 7 bases. The CDR3 covers 15 residues. Losses at the gene ends were 5 bases for V and 2 bases for J; bases not matched to a gene: 8. Germline CDR1 and CDR2: SGHVS and FQNEAQ. CDR3 in amino acids: CASSPAGTVNYGYTF. As DNA, the CDR3 is TGTGCCAGCAGCCCGGCCGGGACAGTCAACTATGGCTACACCTTC.

This chain links TRBV5-1 with TRBJ2-1, with 8 nucleotides matching TRBD2. With the DNA end fitting TRBJ2-5 better, the J assignment may be wrong. The CDR3 has 14 residues. Germline assignment: CDR1 SGHRS and CDR2 YFSETQ. The DNA of the CDR3 is TGCGCCAGCCGTAATTCGGGGGGGCAAGAGACCCAGTACTTC. Translating it yields CASRNSGGQETQYF.

This clonotype was found a few times. The chain uses TRBV9 and TRBJ1-2, with TRBD1 as a possible D gene (6 bases). Germline V gene lookup returns CDR1 SGDLS and CDR2 YYNGEE. Trimming took off 2 bases at V and 0 bases at J, with 8 bases between the two ends. The length of the CDR3 is 14 residues. CDR3 nucleotide sequence: TGTGCCAGCAGCGTCAGGGGAGCTAACTATGGCTACACCTTC. Protein: CASSVRGANYGYTF.

V and J are TRBV10-3 and TRBJ2-6; no firm D call. CDR1 and CDR2 from the germline V gene are ENHRY and SYGVKD. V was pared by 8 bases and J by 1 base, with 0 bases between. This CDR3 is 11 amino acids long. CDR3 loop: CAISGANVLTF. CDR3 nucleotide sequence: TGTGCCATCTCTGGGGCCAACGTCCTGACTTTC.

Ten or more counts support this clonotype. The genes are TRBV27 and TRBJ2-7, with a tentative D call TRBD2 (5 bases). Trimming pared 5 bases from V and 0 bases from J, leaving 11 bases between. Germline V gene sequence: CDR1 MNHEY, CDR2 SMNVEV (reference sequence). This CDR3 is 14 amino acids long. CDR3 sequence reads: CASSRTGSSYEQYF. In DNA form, the CDR3 reads TGTGCCAGCAGTCGGACGGGGAGCTCCTACGAGCAGTACTTC.

CDR3 loop: CASSRRNTYEQYF. The CDR3 nucleotides are TGTGCCAGCAGCCGGAGAAATACCTACGAGCAGTACTTC. The chain uses TRBV12-3 or TRBV12-4 and TRBJ2-7, with no clear D. The CDR3 is 13 amino acids. V was pared by 6 bases and J by 2 bases, with 11 bases between.

Only a few counts were recorded for this clonotype. The chain combines TRBV20-1 with TRBJ1-1, with D hard to call. Trimming removed 1 base at V and 4 bases at J, with 13 bases between. The germline V gene encodes CDR1 DFQATT and CDR2 SNEGSKA (reference sequence). The CDR3 runs 14 residues. The chain's CDR3 is CSARAITGSTEAFF. The CDR3 DNA follows: TGCAGTGCTAGAGCCATTACGGGTAGCACTGAAGCTTTCTTT.

The table lists this clonotype with a few counts. The chain couples TRBV7-2 to TRBJ2-7, with D unclear. Deletions cut 5 bases from V and 1 base from J, with 27 bases between. Germline assignment: CDR1 SGHTA and CDR2 FQGNSA. This CDR3 comprises 19 residues. In DNA form, the CDR3 reads TGTGCCAGCAGCCCCGAAAACCCTCGGCTCGCAACCATATCCTACGAGCAGTACGTC. The encoded protein is CASSPENPRLATISYEQYV.

This clonotype has just a few counts. The chain uses TRBV7-8 and TRBJ2-2; either TRBD1 or TRBD2 may fit D (5 bases each). This CDR3 spans 16 amino acids. Trimming shortened V by 6 bases and J by 0 bases, and 14 bases separated the two germline ends. Germline CDR1 and CDR2: SGHVS and FQNEAQ. The CDR3 coding sequence is TGTGCCAGCAGTCGCAGGGAGACTACGAACACCGGGGAGCTGTTTTTT. It translates to CASSRRETTNTGELFF.

Note on this clonotype: A read error may account for a junction end that differs from germline. The V gene is TRBV10-3, the J gene TRBJ1-3, with D maybe TRBD1 (5 bases). CDR1 ENHRY and CDR2 SYGVKD come from the germline V gene. The CDR3 contains 16 residues. CDR3 coding DNA: TGTGCCATCAGTGCTCAGACAGAAAGCTCTGGAAGCACCATATATTTT. It is translated as CAISAQTESSGSTIYF.

The V and J genes are TRBV12-3 or TRBV12-4 and TRBJ2-5; TRBD2 aligns across 14 bases. Unmatched junction bases numbered 11, after V lost 7 bases and J lost 4 bases. The CDR3 sequence is 17 residues long. CDR3 sequence: CASTLGLAGALGETQYF. The CDR3 coding sequence is TGTGCCAGCACCTTGGGACTAGCGGGGGCCCTAGGAGAGACCCAGTACTTC.

CDR3: CASSLRADYEQYF. The CDR3, as DNA: TGTGCCAGCAGCTTACGGGCAGACTACGAGCAGTACTTC. The V and J genes are TRBV7-2 and TRBJ2-7; D not resolved. This CDR3 region has 13 residues. Germline V gene data show CDR1 as SGHTA and CDR2 as FQGNSA. The V and J ends lost 2 bases and 3 bases respectively, with 8 bases between them.

This clonotype occurred a few times. The rearrangement links TRBV28 to TRBJ1-2; D unresolved. Trimming cost V 3 bases and J 0 bases, with 8 bases left between them. Germline assignment: CDR1 MDHEN and CDR2 SYDVKM. This CDR3 is built from 14 residues. CDR3 DNA: TGTGCCAGCAGTTTCGGTGGGACTAACTATGGCTACACCTTC. Translation gives CASSFGGTNYGYTF.